This T cell receptor beta chain was captured by sequencing in a study of OX40 agonist ivuxolimab in advanced cancers. Study-wide background: The patients received agonistic anti-OX40 (CD134) antibody ivuxolimab.

Libraries were prepared by immunoSEQ multiplex PCR; TCRdb keeps only in-frame clonotypes and omits some of them. Of 7,500 to 8,500 clones in the sample, 79% are singletons; the top ten hold 36%. This CDR3 is 12 amino acids long. Germline values: CDR1 MDHEN, CDR2 SYDVKM. Trimming took off 7 bases at V and 5 bases at J, with 12 bases between the two ends. This material consisted of CD4+ or CD8+ T cells sorted from blood, taken in a trial of the OX40 agonist ivuxolimab. The chain employs TRBV28 and TRBJ2-7, with D perhaps being TRBD1 or TRBD2 (5 bases each). This clonotype was obtained from an adult with an advanced solid tumor such as melanoma, head and neck, liver or kidney cancer. The CDR3 sequence: CASTGTSHEQYF. The CDR3 DNA reads as TGTGCCAGCACTGGGACCTCGCACGAGCAGTACTTC.